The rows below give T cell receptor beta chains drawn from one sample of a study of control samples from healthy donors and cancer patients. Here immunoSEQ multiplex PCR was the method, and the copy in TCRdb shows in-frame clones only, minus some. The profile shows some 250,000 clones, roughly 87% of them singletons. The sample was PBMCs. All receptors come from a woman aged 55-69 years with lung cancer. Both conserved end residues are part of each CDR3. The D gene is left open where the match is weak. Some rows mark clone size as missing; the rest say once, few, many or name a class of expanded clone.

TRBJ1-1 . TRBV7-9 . CASKGTEAFF TGTGCCAGTAAAGGCACTGAAGCTTTCTTT
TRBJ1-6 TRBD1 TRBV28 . CASSSGQGRGSPLHF TGTGCCAGCAGTTCCGGACAGGGGCGAGGGTCACCCCTCCACTTT
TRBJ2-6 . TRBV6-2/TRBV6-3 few CASSYSYSGANVLTF TGTGCCAGCAGTTACTCTTACTCTGGGGCCAACGTCCTGACTTTC
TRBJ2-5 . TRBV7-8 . CASSPSGVGETQYF TGTGCCAGCAGCCCATCGGGAGTTGGAGAGACCCAGTACTTC
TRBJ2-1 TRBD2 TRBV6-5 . CASSYGAGDSYNEQFF TGTGCCAGCAGTTACGGAGCGGGAGATTCTTACAATGAGCAGTTCTTC
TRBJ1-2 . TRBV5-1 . CASSSGRLGGSYTF TGCGCCAGCAGCTCCGGACGCCTGGGAGGGAGCTACACCTTC
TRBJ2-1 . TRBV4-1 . CASSQQGGGFYNEQFF TGCGCCAGCAGCCAACAGGGAGGGGGGTTCTACAATGAGCAGTTCTTC
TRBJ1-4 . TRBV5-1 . CASSLAAGSNEKLFF TGCGCCAGCAGCTTGGCGGCAGGCTCTAATGAAAAACTGTTTTTT
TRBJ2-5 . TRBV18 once CASSPPGQRETQYF TGTGCCAGCTCACCACCGGGGCAACGAGAGACCCAGTACTTC
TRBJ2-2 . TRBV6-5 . CASSYFAANTGELFF TGTGCCAGCAGTTATTTTGCGGCGAACACCGGGGAGCTGTTTTTT
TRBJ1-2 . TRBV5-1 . CASSSPGPRNYGYTF TGCGCCAGCAGCAGCCCGGGACCGAGAAACTATGGCTACACCTTC
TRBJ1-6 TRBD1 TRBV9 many CASSARQGVGSYNSPLHF TGTGCCAGCAGCGCAAGACAGGGAGTCGGGTCCTATAATTCACCCCTCCACTTT
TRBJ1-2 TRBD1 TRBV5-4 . CASSQDREYGYTF TGTGCCAGCAGCCAGGACAGGGAGTATGGCTACACCTTC
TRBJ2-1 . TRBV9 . CASSVGLGDYNEQFF TGTGCCAGCAGCGTAGGGCTAGGGGATTACAATGAGCAGTTCTTC
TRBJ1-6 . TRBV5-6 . CASSFGQGWGDSPLHF TGTGCCAGCAGCTTTGGTCAGGGATGGGGTGATTCACCCCTCCACTTT
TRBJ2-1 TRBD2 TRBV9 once CASSVHVSRAGRGNEQFF TGTGCCAGCAGCGTCCATGTCAGTCGGGCAGGGCGGGGGAATGAGCAGTTCTTC
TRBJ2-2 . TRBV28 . CASSLRRAEGNTGELFF TGTGCCAGCAGCCTCAGACGGGCCGAGGGGAACACCGGGGAGCTGTTTTTT
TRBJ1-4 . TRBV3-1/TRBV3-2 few CASSPGPEKLFF TGTGCCAGCAGCCCGGGACCTGAAAAACTGTTTTTT
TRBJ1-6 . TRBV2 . CASSVSDSGDHF TGTGCCAGCAGTGTGTCCGACAGCGGGGACCACTTT
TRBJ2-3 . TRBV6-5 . CASRLIQGDTQYF TGTGCCAGCAGGCTAATACAGGGAGATACGCAGTATTTT
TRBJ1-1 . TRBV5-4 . CASSQDGEAFF TGTGCCAGCAGCCAGGACGGTGAAGCTTTCTTT
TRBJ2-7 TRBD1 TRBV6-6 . CASGTGTGVYEQYF TGTGCCAGCGGAACCGGGACAGGGGTCTACGAGCAGTACTTC
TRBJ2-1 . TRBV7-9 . CASTPRGREVSYNEQFF TGTGCCAGCACCCCCCGGGGCAGGGAGGTATCCTACAATGAGCAGTTCTTC
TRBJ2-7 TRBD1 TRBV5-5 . CASRRTGMAYEQYF TGTGCCAGCAGACGGACAGGGATGGCCTACGAGCAGTACTTC
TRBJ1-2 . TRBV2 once CASSRREAGYTF TGTGCCAGCTCCCGCAGGGAGGCTGGCTACACCTTC